This T cell receptor beta chain was sequenced during a study of breast tumors, draining lymph nodes, adjacent tissues. MiXCR, applied by TCRdb to the multiplex PCR reads, yields one record per CDR3 protein. The data hold 170,000 or so distinct CDR3 sequences, with roughly 30% observed a single time. At least ten counts were recorded for this clonotype. Samples came from axillary lymph nodes draining the breast cancer. Sequenced sample: axillary lymph node tissue. This clonotype originated in a female donor with breast cancer. Some clones in this sample may be carry-over from other donors' samples.

CDR3 coding DNA: TGTGCCAGCACCCGACACAGAGGAGGGGGTGGAGAGACCCAGTACTTC. This sequence encodes CASTRHRGGGGETQYF. The V gene is TRBV9, the J gene TRBJ2-5; D may be TRBD1 or TRBD2 (6 bases each). This CDR3 contains 16 residues. The V end was cut by 6 bases, the J end by 4 bases, with 22 bases between. Germline CDR1 SGDLS, CDR2 YYNGEE.